The T cell receptor (beta chain) described here comes from a study of OX40 agonist ivuxolimab in advanced cancers. General study points: Determination of antigen specificity was not performed for the expanded peripheral T cells. At 0.1 to 3.0 mg/kg, clonal expansion of CD4+ and CD8+ blood T cells had occurred by week 6.

Profiled with immunoSEQ multiplex PCR; TCRdb holds only in-frame clones, not every one. This sample has 50,000 or so clones, with roughly 89% found just once. In regard to this clone: The target antigen is unknown.

It was autoimmune disease history or systemic immunosuppression that excluded patients. Blood got drawn at baseline, again on cycle 4 day 1, and then on cycle 7 day 1. The CDR3 is 15 amino acids. Trimming cost V 3 bases and J 5 bases; bases outside gene matches: 5. Looked up from germline, CDR1 is SGDLS and CDR2 is YYNGEE. This chain joins TRBV9 and TRBJ2-3; 11 nucleotides agree with TRBD1. The sequenced sample was CD4+ or CD8+ T cells sorted from blood, obtained in a trial of the OX40 agonist ivuxolimab. The sequence derives from an adult with an advanced solid tumor such as melanoma, head and neck, liver or kidney cancer. CDR3 in amino acids: CASSAGTGGGDTQYF. The CDR3, as DNA: TGTGCCAGCAGCGCCGGGACAGGGGGAGGAGATACGCAGTATTTT.